This TCR beta chain appears in the sequencing data of a study of intratumoral heterogeneity in liver cancer. Study-level information: With a median age of roughly 63 years, most patients were men.

Overall study findings and caveats: Tumor-infiltrating lymphocyte representation was acknowledged to be under-sampled.

Concerning this clone: Antigen unknown.

Samples came from areas without visible necrosis or hemorrhage. Clones were sequenced by immunoSEQ multiplex PCR, and TCRdb holds only the in-frame ones, with some missing. The sample has about 20,000 clones, just under 75% seen once. There are 14 residues in the CDR3. V lost 6 bases to trimming and J lost 6 bases, with 15 bases between them. Germline values: CDR1 MNHEY, CDR2 SMNVEV (reference sequence). This rearrangement joins TRBV27 to TRBJ2-4; D may correspond to TRBD1 or TRBD2 (5 bases each). The clonotype comes from a woman aged 70-85 years with hepatocellular carcinoma. Source: tumor-adjacent normal tissue, taken before any cancer treatment. CDR3 sequence (DNA): TGTGCCAGCAGGACTGGGGGACCCGGAAACATTCAGTACTTC. Translating gives CASRTGGPGNIQYF.